This TCR beta chain was captured by sequencing in a study of CXCR3-negative and CXCR3-positive naive CD8 T cells. Libraries of TRB cDNA were made by 5' RACE and carried UMIs. TCRdb re-called the 5' RACE reads, yielding one record per CDR3 amino acid sequence without DNA. The sample table sets out roughly 110,000 distinct CDR3 sequences. Note on this clonotype: Its antigen is still unknown.

Triplicate roughly 300,000-cell sorts were made of each CD8+ T cell subset. Naive CD8+ T cells had a CD45RO-CCR7+CD27+CD95- phenotype. The CDR3 has 14 residues. Germline-derived CDR1 and CDR2 are MDHEN and SYDVKM. Whole-study results and caveats: The TRB CDR3s that CXCR3-positive naive cells carried were more hydrophobic than those of CXCR3-negative naive cells. Similarly elevated diversity marked both naive subsets, with memory CD8+ cells showing far lower diversity. Memory, not naive, CXCR3-negative and CXCR3-positive cells differed in TRBV-TRBJ usage.

The specimen was naive CXCR3+ CD8+ T cells from blood. The subset is: CD45RO-CCR7+CD27+CD95- naive CD8+ T cells expressing CXCR3 (TNR3+). This receptor was obtained from a human donor in good health. Some clones in this sample may be carry-over from other donors' samples. The rearrangement joins TRBV28 to TRBJ2-5. The CDR3 spells CASSLNAGDETRYF.